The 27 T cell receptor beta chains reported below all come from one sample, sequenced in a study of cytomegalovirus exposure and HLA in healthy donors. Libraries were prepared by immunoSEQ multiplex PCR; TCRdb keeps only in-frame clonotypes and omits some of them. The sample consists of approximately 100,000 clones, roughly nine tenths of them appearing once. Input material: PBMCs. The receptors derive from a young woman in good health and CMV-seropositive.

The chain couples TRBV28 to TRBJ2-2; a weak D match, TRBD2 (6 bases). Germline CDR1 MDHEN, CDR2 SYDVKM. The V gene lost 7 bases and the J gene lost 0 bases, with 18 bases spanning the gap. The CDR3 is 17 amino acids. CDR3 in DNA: TGTGCCAGCATCCGCCCGGGGGTCGGGGCGAACACCGGGGAGCTGTTTTTT. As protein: CASIRPGVGANTGELFF.

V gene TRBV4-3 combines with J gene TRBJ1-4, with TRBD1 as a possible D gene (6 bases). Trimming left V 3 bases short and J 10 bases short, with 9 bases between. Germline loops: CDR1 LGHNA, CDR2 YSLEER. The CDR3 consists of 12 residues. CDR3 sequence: CASSHKTGKLFF. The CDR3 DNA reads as TGCGCCAGCAGCCACAAGACAGGAAAACTGTTTTTT.

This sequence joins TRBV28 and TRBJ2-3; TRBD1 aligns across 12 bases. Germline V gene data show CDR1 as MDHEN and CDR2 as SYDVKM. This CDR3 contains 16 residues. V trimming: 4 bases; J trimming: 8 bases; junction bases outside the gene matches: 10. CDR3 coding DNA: TGTGCCAGCAGTTCCCCGGGACAGGGGGCGCGGGGTACGCAGTATTTT. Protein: CASSSPGQGARGTQYF.

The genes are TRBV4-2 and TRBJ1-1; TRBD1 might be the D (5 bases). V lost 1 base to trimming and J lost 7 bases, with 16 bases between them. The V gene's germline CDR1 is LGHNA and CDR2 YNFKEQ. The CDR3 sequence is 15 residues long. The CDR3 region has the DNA TGTGCCAGCAGCCAAGGGGCCAGGGAGGCGGGTGAAGCTTTCTTT. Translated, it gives CASSQGAREAGEAFF.

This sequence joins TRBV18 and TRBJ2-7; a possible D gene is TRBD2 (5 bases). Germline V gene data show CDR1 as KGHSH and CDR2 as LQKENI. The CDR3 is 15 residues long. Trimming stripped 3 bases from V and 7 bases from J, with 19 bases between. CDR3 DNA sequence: TGTGCCAGCTCACCTAACTTCAAGGCCCCGGGGGAGCAGTACTTC. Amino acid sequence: CASSPNFKAPGEQYF.

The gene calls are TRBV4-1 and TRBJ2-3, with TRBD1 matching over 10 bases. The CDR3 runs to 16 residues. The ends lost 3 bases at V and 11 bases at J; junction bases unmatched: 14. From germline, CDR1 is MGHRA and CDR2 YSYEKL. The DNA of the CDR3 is TGCGCCAGCAGCCAGAAGGACAGGGGGGGACCGTCTATGCAGTATTTT. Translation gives CASSQKDRGGPSMQYF.

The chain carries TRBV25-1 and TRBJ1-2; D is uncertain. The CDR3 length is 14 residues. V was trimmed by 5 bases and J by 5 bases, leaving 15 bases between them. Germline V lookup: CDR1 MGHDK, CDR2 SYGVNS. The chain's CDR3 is CASSSPSLTYGYTF. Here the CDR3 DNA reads TGTGCCAGCAGTTCCCCTAGTCTGACGTATGGCTACACCTTC.

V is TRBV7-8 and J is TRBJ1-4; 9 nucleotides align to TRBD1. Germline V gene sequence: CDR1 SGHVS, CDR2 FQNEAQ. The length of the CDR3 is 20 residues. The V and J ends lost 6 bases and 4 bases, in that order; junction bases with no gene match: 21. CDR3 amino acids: CASRTPRRTGDGQINEKLFF. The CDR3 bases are TGTGCCAGCAGAACCCCCCGCCGGACAGGGGACGGGCAAATTAATGAAAAACTGTTTTTT.

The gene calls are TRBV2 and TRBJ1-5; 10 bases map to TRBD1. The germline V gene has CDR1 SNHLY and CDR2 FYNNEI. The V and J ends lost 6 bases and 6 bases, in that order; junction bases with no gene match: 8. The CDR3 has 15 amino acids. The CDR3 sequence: CASRSDRGISQPQHF. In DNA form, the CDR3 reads TGTGCCAGCAGGTCGGACAGGGGGATTAGTCAGCCCCAGCATTTT. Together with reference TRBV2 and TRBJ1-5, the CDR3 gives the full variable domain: EPEVTQTPSHQVTQMGQEVILRCVPISNHLYFYWYRQILGQKVEFLVSFYNNEISEKSEIFDDQFSVERPDGSNFTLKIRSTKLEDSAMYFCASRSDRGISQPQHFGDGTRLSIL.

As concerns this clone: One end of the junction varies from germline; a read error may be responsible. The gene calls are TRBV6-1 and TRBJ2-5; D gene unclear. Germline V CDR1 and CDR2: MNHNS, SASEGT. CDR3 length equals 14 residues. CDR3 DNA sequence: TGTGCCAGCAGTGAGGCCAGTACGCCAGAGGCCCAGTACTTC. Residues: CASSEASTPEAQYF.

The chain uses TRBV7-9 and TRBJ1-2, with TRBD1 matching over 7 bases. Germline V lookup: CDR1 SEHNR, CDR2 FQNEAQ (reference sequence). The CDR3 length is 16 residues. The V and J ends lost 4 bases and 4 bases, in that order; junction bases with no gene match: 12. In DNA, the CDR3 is TGTGCCAGCAGCTCCCCACAGGGGCAGGCCCTCTATGGCTACACCTTC. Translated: CASSSPQGQALYGYTF.

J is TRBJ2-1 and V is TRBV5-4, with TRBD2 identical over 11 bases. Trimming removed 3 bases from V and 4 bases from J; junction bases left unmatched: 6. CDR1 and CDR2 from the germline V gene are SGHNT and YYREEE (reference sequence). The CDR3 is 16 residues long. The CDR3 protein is CASSSTSGDRYNEQFF. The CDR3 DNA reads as TGTGCCAGCAGCTCGACTAGCGGGGATCGTTACAATGAGCAGTTCTTC.

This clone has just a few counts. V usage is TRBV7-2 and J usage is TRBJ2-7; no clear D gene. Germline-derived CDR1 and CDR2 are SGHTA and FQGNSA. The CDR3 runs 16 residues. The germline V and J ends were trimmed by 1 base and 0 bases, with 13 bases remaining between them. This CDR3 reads CASSLVVGPSSYEQYF. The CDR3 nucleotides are TGTGCCAGCAGCTTAGTTGTGGGCCCGAGCTCCTACGAGCAGTACTTC.

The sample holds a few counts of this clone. In DNA, the CDR3 is TGTGCCAGCAGTTGGGAAAGGGGGCGGGGATCACCCCTCCACTTT. Amino acids: CASSWERGRGSPLHF. The chain links TRBV6-5 to TRBJ1-6, with 7 positions matching TRBD1. Per germline, CDR1 MNHEY and CDR2 SVGAGI. The CDR3 spans 15 residues. J was trimmed by 10 bases and V by 4 bases; bases with no gene match: 10.

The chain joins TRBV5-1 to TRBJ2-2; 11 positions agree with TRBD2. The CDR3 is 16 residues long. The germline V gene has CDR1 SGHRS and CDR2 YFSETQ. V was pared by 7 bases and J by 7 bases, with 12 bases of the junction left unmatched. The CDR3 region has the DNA TGCGCCAGCGGCGAAGGAACTAGCGGGGGCAGCGGGGAGCTGTTTTTT. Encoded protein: CASGEGTSGGSGELFF.

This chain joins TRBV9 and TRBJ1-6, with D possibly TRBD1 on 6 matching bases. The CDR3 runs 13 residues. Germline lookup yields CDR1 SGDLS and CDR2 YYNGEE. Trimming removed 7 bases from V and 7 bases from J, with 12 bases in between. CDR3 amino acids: CASGQGKNSPLHF. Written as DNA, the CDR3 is TGTGCCAGCGGGCAGGGGAAAAATTCACCCCTCCACTTT.

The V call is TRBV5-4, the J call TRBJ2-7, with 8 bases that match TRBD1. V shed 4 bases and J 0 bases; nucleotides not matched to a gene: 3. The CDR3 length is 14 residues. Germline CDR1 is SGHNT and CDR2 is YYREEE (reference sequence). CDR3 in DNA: TGTGCCAGCAGCCCAGGACAGGGCTCCTACGAGCAGTACTTC. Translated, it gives CASSPGQGSYEQYF.

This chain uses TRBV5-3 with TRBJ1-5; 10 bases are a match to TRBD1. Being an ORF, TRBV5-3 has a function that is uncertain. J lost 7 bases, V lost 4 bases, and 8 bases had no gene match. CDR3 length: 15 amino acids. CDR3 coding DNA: TGTGCCAGAAGCAGCACCGGGACAGGGGTCCAGCCCCAGCATTTT. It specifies CARSSTGTGVQPQHF.

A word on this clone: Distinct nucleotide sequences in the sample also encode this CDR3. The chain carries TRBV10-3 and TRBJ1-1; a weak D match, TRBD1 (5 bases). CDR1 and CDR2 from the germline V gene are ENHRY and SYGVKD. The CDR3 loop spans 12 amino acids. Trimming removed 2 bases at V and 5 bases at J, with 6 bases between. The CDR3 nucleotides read TGTGCCATCAGTGAGCGGGGGACTGAAGCTTTCTTT. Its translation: CAISERGTEAFF.

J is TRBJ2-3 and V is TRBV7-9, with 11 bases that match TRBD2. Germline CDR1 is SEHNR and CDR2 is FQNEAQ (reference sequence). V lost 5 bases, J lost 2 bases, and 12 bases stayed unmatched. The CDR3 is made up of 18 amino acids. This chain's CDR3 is CASSPEPLAGGFTDTQYF. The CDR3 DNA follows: TGTGCCAGCAGCCCGGAACCTCTAGCGGGGGGTTTCACAGATACGCAGTATTTT.

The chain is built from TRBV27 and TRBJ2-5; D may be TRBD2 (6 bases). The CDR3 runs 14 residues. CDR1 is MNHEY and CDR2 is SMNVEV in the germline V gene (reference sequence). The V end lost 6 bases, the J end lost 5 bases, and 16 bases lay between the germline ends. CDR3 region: CASRGPSGRETQYF. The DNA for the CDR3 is TGTGCCAGCAGGGGACCTTCAGGGAGGGAGACCCAGTACTTC.

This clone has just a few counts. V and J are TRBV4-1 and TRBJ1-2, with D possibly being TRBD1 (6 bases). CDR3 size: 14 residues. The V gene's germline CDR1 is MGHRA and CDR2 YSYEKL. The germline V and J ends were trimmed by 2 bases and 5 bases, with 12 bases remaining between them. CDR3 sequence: CASSQTGIGYGYTF. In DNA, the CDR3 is TGCGCCAGCAGCCAAACAGGGATAGGGTATGGCTACACCTTC.

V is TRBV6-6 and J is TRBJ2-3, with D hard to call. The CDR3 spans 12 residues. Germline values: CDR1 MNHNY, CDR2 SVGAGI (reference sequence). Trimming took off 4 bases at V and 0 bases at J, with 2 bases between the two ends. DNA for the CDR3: TGTGCCAGCAGTTCTAGCACAGATACGCAGTATTTT. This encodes CASSSSTDTQYF.

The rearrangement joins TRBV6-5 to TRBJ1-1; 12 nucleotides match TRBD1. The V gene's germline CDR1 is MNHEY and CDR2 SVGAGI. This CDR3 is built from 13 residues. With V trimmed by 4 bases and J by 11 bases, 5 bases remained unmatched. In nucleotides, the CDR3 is TGTGCCAGCAGTTTCCCGGGACAGGGGGCCGCTTTCTTT. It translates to CASSFPGQGAAFF.

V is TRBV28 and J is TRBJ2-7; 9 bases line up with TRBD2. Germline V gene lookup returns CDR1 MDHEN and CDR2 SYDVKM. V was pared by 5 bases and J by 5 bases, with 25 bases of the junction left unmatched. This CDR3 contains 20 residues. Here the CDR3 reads CASSEMAPQLAGEGFNEQYV. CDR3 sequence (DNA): TGTGCCAGCAGTGAGATGGCCCCACAATTAGCGGGGGAAGGGTTTAACGAGCAGTACGTC.

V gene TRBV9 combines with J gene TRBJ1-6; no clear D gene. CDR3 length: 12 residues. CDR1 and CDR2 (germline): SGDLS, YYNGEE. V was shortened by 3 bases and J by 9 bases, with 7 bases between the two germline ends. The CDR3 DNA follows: TGTGCCAGCAGCGACTCGGGTTCACCCCTCCACTTT. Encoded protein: CASSDSGSPLHF.

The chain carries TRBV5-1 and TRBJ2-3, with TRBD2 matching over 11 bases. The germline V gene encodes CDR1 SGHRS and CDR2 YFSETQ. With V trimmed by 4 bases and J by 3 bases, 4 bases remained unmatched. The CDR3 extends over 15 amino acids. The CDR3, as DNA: TGCGCCAGCAGCCCTAGACTAGCGGGGACAGATACGCAGTATTTT. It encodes CASSPRLAGTDTQYF.